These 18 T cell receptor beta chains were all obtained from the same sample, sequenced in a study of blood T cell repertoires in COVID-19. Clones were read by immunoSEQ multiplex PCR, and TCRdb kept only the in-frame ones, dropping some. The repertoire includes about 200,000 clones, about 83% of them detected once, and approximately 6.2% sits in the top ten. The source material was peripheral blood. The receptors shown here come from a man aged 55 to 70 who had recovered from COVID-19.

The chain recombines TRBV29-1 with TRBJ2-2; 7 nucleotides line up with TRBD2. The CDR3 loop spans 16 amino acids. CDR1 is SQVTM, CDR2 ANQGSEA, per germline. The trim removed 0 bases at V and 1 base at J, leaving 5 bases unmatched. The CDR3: CSVEDLGGRNTGELFF. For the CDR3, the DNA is TGCAGCGTTGAAGATCTCGGCGGGAGGAACACCGGGGAGCTGTTTTTT.

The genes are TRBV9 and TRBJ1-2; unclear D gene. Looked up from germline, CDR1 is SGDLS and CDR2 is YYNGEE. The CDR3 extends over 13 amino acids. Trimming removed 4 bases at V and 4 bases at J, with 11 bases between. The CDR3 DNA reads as TGTGCCAGCAGCTCAATAGGAGTCTATGGCTACACCTTC. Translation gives CASSSIGVYGYTF.

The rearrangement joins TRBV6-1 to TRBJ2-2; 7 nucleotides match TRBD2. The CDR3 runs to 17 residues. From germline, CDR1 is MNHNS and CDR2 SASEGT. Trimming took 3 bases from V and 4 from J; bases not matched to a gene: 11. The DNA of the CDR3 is TGTGCCAGCAGTGATTTTTCTAGCGGAGCGGCCACCGGGGAGCTGTTTTTT. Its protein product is CASSDFSSGAATGELFF.

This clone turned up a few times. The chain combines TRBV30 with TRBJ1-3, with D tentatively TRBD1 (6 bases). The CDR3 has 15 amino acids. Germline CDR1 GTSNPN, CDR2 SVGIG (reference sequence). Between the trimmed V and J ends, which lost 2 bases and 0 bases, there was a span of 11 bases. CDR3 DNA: TGTGCCTGGAGTACCGACAGGACCTCTGGAAACACCATATATTTT. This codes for CAWSTDRTSGNTIYF.

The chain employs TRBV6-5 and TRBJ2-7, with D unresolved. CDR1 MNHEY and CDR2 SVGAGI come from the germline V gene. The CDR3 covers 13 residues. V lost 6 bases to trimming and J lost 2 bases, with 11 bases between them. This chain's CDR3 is CASSPRVTYEQYF. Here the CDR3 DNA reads TGTGCCAGCAGCCCGAGAGTAACCTACGAGCAGTACTTC.

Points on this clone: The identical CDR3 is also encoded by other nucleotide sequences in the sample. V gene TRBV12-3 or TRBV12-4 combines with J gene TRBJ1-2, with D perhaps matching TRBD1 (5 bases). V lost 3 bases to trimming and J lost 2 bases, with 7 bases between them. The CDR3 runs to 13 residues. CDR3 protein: CASSLGQNYGYTF. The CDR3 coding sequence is TGTGCCAGCAGTTTGGGGCAGAACTATGGCTACACCTTC.

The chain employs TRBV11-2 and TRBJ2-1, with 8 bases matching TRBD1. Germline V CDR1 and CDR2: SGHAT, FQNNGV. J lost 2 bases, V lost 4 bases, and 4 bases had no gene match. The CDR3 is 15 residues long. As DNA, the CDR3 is TGTGCCAGCAGCTCCTCAGGGGGCACCTACAATGAGCAGTTCTTC. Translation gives CASSSSGGTYNEQFF.

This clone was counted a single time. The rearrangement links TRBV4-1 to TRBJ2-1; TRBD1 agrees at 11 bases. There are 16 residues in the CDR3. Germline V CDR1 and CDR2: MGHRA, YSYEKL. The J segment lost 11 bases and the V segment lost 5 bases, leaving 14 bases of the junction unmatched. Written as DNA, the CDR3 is TGCGCCAGCAGCTTAGAAGGAGGGACAGGGGGGAATAAGCAGTTCTTC. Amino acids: CASSLEGGTGGNKQFF.

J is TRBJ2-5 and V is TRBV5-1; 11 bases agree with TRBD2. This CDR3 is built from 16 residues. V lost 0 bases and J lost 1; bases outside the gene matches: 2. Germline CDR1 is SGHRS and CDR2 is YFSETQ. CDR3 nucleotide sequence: TGCGCCAGCAGCTTGGAACTAGCGGGGGTCCAAGAGACCCAGTACTTC. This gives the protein CASSLELAGVQETQYF.

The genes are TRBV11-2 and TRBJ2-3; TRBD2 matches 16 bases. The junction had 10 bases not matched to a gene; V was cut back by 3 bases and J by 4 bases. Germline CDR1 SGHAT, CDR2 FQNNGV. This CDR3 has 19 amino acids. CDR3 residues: CASSFRPGTSGGAADTQYF. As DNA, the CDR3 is TGTGCCAGCAGCTTCCGACCCGGGACTAGCGGGGGGGCGGCAGATACGCAGTATTTT.

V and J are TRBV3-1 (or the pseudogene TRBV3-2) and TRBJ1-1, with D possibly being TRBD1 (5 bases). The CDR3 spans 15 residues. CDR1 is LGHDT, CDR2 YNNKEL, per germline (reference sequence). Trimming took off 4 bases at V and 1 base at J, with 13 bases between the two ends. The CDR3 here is CASSPRGGTNTEAFF. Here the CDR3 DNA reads TGTGCCAGCAGCCCTAGGGGCGGTACGAACACTGAAGCTTTCTTT.

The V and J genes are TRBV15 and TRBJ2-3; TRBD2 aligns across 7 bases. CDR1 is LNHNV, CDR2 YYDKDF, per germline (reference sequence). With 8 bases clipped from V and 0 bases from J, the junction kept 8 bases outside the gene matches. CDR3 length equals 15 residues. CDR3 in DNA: TGTGCCACCGCATGGGAGGGTCAGAGCACAGATACGCAGTATTTT. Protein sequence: CATAWEGQSTDTQYF.

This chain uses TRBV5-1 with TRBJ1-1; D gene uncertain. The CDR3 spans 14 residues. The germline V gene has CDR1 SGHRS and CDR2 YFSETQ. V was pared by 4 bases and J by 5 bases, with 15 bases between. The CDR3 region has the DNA TGCGCCAGCAGCCCGAATACGGGAGGAACTGAAGCTTTCTTT. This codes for CASSPNTGGTEAFF. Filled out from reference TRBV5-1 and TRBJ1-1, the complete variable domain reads KAGVTQTPRYLIKTRGQQVTLSCSPISGHRSVSWYQQTPGQGLQFLFEYFSETQRNKGNFPGRFSGRQFSNSRSEMNVSTLELGDSALYLCASSPNTGGTEAFFGQGTRLTVV.

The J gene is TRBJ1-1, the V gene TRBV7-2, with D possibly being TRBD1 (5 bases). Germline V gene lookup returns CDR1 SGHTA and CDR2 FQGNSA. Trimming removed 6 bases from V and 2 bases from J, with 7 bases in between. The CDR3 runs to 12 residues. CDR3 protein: CASRWTNTEAFF. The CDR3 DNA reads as TGTGCCAGCAGATGGACAAACACTGAAGCTTTCTTT.

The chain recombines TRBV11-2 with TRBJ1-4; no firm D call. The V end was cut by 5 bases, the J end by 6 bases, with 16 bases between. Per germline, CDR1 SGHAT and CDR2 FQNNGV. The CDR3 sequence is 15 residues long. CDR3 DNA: TGTGCCAGCAGCACAAACGGCCGGGGATATGAAAAACTGTTTTTT. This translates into CASSTNGRGYEKLFF.

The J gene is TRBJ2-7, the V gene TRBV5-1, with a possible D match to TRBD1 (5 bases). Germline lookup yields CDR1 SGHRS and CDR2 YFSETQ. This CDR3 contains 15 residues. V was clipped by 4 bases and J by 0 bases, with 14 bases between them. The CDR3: CASSPGHTSSYEQYF. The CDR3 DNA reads TGCGCCAGCAGCCCAGGACATACCAGCTCCTACGAGCAGTACTTC.

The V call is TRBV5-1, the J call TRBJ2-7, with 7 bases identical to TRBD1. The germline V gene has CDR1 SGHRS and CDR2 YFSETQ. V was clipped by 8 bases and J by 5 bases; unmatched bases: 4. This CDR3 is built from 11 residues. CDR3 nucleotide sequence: TGCGCCAGTCAGGGGGTCCACGAGCAGTACTTC. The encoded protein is CASQGVHEQYF. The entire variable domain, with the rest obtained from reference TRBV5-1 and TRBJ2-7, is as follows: KAGVTQTPRYLIKTRGQQVTLSCSPISGHRSVSWYQQTPGQGLQFLFEYFSETQRNKGNFPGRFSGRQFSNSRSEMNVSTLELGDSALYLCASQGVHEQYFGPGTRLTVT.

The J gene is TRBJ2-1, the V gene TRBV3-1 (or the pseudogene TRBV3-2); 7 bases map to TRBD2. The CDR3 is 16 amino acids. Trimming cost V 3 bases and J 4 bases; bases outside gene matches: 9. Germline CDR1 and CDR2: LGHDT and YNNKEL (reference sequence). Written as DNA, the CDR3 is TGTGCCAGCAGCCACCTAGCGGCAGGGCAATACAATGAGCAGTTCTTC. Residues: CASSHLAAGQYNEQFF.